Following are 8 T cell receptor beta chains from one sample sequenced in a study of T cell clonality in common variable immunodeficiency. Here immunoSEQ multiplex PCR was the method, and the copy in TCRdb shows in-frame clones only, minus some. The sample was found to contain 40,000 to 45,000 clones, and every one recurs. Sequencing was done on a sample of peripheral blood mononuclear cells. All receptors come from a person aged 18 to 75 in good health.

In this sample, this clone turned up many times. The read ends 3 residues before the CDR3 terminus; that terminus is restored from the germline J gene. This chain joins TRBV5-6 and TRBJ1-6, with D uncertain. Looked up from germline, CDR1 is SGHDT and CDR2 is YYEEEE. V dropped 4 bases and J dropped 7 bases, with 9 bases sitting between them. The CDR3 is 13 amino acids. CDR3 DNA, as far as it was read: TGTGCCAGCAGCCTCCAGCGAAATTCACCC. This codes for CASSLQRNSP. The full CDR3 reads CASSLQRNSPLHF.

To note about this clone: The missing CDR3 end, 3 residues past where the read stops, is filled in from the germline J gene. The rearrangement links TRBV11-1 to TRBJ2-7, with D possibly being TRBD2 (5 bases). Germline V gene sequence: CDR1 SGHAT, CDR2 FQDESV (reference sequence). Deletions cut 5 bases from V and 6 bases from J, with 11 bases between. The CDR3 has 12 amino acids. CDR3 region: CASSPGLVEQYF. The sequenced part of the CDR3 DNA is TGTGCCAGCAGCCCCGGACTGGTCGAG.

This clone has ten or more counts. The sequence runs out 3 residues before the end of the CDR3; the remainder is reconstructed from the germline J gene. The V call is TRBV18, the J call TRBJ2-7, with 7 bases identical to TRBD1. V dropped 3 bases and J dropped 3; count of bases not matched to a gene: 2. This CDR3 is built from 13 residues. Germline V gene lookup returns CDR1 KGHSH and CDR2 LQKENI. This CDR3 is CASSPGQNYEQYF. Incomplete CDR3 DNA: TGTGCCAGCTCACCGGGACAGAACTACGAG.

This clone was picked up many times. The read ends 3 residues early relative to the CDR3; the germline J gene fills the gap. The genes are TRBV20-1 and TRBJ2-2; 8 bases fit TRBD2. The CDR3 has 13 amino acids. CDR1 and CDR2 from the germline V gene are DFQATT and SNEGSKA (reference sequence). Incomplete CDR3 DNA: TGCAGTGCCCGAAGCGGGGGTAGTTTAAAG. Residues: CSARSGGSLK. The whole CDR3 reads CSARSGGSLKLFF.

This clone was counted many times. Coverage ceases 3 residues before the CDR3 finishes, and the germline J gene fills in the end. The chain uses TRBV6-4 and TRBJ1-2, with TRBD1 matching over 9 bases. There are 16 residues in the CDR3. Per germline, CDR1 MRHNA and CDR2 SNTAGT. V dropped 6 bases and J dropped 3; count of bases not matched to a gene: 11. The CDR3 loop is CASSPSLTGGYYGYTF. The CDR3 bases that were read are TGTGCCAGCAGCCCCAGTCTCACAGGGGGCTACTATGGC.

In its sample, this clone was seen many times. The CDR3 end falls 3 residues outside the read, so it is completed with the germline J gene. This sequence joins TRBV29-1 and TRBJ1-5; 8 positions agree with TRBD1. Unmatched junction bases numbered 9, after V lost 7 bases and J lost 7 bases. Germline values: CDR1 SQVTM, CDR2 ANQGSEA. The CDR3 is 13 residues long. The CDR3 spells CSASQGAGQPQHF. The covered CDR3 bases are TGCAGCGCCAGTCAGGGGGCAGGACAGCCC.

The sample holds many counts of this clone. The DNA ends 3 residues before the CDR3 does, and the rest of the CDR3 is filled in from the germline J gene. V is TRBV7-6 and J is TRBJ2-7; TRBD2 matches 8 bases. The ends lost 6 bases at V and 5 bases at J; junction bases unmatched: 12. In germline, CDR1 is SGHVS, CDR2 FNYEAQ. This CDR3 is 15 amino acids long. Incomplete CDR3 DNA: TGTGCCAGCAGTTCAGCGGGAGCAACTCTCCACGAG. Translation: CASSSAGATLHE. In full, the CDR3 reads CASSSAGATLHEQYF.

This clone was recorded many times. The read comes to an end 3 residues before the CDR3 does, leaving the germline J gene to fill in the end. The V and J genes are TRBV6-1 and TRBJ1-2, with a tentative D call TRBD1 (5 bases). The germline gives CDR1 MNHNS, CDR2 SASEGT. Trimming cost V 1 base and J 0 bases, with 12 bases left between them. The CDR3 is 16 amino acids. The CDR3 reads CASSEEVRGANYGYTF. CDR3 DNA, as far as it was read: TGTGCCAGCAGTGAAGAGGTGAGGGGAGCTAACTATGGC.